The rows below give T cell receptor beta chains drawn from one sample of a study of blood T cells in healthy people across ages. Each CDR3 protein is one row after TCRdb ran MiXCR on the 5' RACE reads. The data hold roughly 900,000 distinct CDR3 sequences, with roughly 52% observed a single time. Sequencing used blood. These receptors all stem from a man aged 25 to 45 in good health. Both conserved end residues are trimmed from each CDR3. Fields, in order: CDR3 length, V gene, J gene, CDR3 protein.

CDR3 length: 12; V gene: TRBV6-5; J gene: TRBJ1-1; CDR3 protein: ASSVDRGNTEAF
CDR3 length: 13; V gene: TRBV6-5; J gene: TRBJ2-1; CDR3 protein: ASSPSGSGVYEQF
CDR3 length: 14; V gene: TRBV4-1; J gene: -; CDR3 protein: ASSQVLGRLNSEQY
CDR3 length: 12; V gene: TRBV12-3/TRBV12-4; J gene: TRBJ1-2; CDR3 protein: ASSITQGSYGYT
CDR3 length: 12; V gene: TRBV5-6; J gene: TRBJ2-3; CDR3 protein: ASTWNALPDTQY
CDR3 length: 11; V gene: TRBV10-3; J gene: TRBJ2-3; CDR3 protein: AISEPARYTQY
CDR3 length: 12; V gene: TRBV9; J gene: TRBJ2-7; CDR3 protein: ASSPIGASYEQY
CDR3 length: 13; V gene: TRBV4-2; J gene: TRBJ2-6; CDR3 protein: ASSQDQDGANVLT
CDR3 length: 12; V gene: TRBV20-1; J gene: TRBJ2-7; CDR3 protein: SALNRDLNYEQY
CDR3 length: 12; V gene: TRBV20-1; J gene: TRBJ2-7; CDR3 protein: SARQTGGTYEQY
CDR3 length: 12; V gene: TRBV12-3/TRBV12-4; J gene: TRBJ2-7; CDR3 protein: ASSFLGQGSEQY
CDR3 length: 15; V gene: TRBV5-6; J gene: TRBJ2-1; CDR3 protein: ASSLEVAGTTYNEQF
CDR3 length: 11; V gene: TRBV9; J gene: TRBJ2-5; CDR3 protein: ASSVGPGWEQY
CDR3 length: 11; V gene: TRBV30; J gene: TRBJ2-7; CDR3 protein: AWSGIAHYEQY
CDR3 length: 12; V gene: TRBV15; J gene: TRBJ1-1; CDR3 protein: ATSRALGNTEAF
CDR3 length: 14; V gene: TRBV6-6; J gene: TRBJ1-5; CDR3 protein: ASSYVQGSSNQPQH
CDR3 length: 9; V gene: TRBV20-1; J gene: TRBJ1-2; CDR3 protein: SARPARGYT
CDR3 length: 10; V gene: TRBV12-3/TRBV12-4; J gene: TRBJ2-3; CDR3 protein: ASRAGADAQY
CDR3 length: 12; V gene: TRBV2; J gene: TRBJ1-5; CDR3 protein: ASSSRDFNQPQH
CDR3 length: 13; V gene: TRBV28; J gene: TRBJ2-3; CDR3 protein: ASSFAGARTDTQY
CDR3 length: 13; V gene: TRBV5-1; J gene: TRBJ2-5; CDR3 protein: ASSSGQQTAETQY
CDR3 length: 10; V gene: TRBV3-1; J gene: TRBJ1-5; CDR3 protein: ASSQGRQPQH
CDR3 length: 12; V gene: TRBV5-1; J gene: TRBJ1-2; CDR3 protein: ASSRQESVDGYT
CDR3 length: 11; V gene: TRBV6-1; J gene: TRBJ2-3; CDR3 protein: ASSEIVPDTQY
CDR3 length: 11; V gene: TRBV29-1; J gene: TRBJ2-7; CDR3 protein: SVGASGSTEQY
CDR3 length: 10; V gene: TRBV28; J gene: TRBJ2-7; CDR3 protein: ASSWTGAEQY
CDR3 length: 13; V gene: TRBV4-2; J gene: TRBJ1-2; CDR3 protein: ASSQEPDQNYGYT
CDR3 length: 12; V gene: TRBV6-1; J gene: TRBJ1-1; CDR3 protein: ASSGGLSNTEAF
CDR3 length: 13; V gene: TRBV28; J gene: TRBJ2-1; CDR3 protein: ASSSPTGSSYEQF
CDR3 length: 13; V gene: TRBV4-1; J gene: TRBJ2-3; CDR3 protein: ASSQDGSFTDTQY
CDR3 length: 9; V gene: TRBV3-1; J gene: TRBJ1-6; CDR3 protein: ASSLTGSLH
CDR3 length: 14; V gene: TRBV6-2/TRBV6-3; J gene: TRBJ2-4; CDR3 protein: ASSYRDRGFGDIQY
CDR3 length: 16; V gene: TRBV12-3/TRBV12-4; J gene: TRBJ2-6; CDR3 protein: ASGLARPLFSGANVLT
CDR3 length: 13; V gene: TRBV19; J gene: TRBJ2-4; CDR3 protein: ATKQGGLAKNIQY
CDR3 length: 11; V gene: TRBV14; J gene: TRBJ2-3; CDR3 protein: ASSQTWGDTQY
CDR3 length: 12; V gene: TRBV12-3/TRBV12-4; J gene: TRBJ2-5; CDR3 protein: ASSPGTSQETQY
CDR3 length: 12; V gene: TRBV15; J gene: TRBJ2-5; CDR3 protein: ATSREAGQETQY
CDR3 length: 18; V gene: TRBV12-3/TRBV12-4; J gene: TRBJ2-3; CDR3 protein: ASSGRLWTSGGFSTDTQY
CDR3 length: 16; V gene: TRBV9; J gene: TRBJ2-7; CDR3 protein: ASSVGLPNRGFAIEQY
CDR3 length: 14; V gene: TRBV27; J gene: TRBJ1-2; CDR3 protein: ASSAATRDEGYGYT
CDR3 length: 11; V gene: TRBV10-3; J gene: -; CDR3 protein: AISPGTVKEQY
CDR3 length: 13; V gene: TRBV6-1; J gene: TRBJ2-5; CDR3 protein: ASSGLGQTQETQY